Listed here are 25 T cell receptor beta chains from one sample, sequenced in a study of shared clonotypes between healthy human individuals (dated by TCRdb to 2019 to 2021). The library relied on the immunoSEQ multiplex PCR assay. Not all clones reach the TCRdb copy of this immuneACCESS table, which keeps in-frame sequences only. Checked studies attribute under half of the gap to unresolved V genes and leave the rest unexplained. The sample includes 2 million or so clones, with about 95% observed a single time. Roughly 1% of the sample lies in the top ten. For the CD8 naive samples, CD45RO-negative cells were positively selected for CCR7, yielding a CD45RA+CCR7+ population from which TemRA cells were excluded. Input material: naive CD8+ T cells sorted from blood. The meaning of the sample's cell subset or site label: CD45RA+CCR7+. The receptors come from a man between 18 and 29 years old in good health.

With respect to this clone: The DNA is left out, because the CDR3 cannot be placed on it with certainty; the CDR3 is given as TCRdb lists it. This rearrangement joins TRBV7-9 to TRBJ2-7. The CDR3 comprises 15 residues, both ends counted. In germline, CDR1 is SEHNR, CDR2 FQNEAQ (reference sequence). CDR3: CASSTSTASSYEQYF.

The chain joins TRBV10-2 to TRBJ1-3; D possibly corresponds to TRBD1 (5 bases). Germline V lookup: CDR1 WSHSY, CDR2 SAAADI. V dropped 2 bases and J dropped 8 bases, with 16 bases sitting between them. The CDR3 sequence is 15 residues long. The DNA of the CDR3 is TGCGCCAGCAGTGAGCTAACAGGAGACGCAGACACCATATATTTT. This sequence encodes CASSELTGDADTIYF.

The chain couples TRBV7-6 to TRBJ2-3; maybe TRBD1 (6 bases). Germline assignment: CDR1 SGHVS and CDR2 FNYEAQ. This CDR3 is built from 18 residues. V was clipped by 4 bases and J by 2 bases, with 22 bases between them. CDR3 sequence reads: CASSWEPPGQLYTDTQYF. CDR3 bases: TGTGCCAGCAGCTGGGAACCCCCCGGACAGCTATACACAGATACGCAGTATTTT.

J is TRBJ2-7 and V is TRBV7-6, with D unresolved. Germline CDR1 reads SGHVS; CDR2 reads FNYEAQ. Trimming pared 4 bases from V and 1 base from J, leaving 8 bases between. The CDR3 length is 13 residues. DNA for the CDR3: TGTGCCAGCAGCTCCTGGGATTCCTACGAGCAGTACTTC. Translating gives CASSSWDSYEQYF.

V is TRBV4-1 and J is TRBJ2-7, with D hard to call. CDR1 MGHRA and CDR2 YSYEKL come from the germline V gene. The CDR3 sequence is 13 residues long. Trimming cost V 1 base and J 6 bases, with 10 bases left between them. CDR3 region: CASSQVDGGEQYF. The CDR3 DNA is TGCGCCAGCAGCCAAGTCGACGGTGGCGAGCAGTACTTC.

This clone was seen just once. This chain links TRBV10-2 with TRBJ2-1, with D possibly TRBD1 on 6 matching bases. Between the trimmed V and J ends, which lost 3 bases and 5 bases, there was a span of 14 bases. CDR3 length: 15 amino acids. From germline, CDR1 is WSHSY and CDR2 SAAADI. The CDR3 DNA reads TGCGCCAGCAGTGACAGCTGGGGACAACACAATGAGCAGTTCTTC. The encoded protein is CASSDSWGQHNEQFF.

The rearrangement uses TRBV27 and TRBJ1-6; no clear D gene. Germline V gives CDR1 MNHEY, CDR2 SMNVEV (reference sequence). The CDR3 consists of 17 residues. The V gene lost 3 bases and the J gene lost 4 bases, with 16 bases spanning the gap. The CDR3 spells CASSFLARVPYNSPLHF. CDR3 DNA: TGTGCCAGCAGTTTTCTGGCGAGGGTCCCATATAATTCACCCCTCCACTTT.

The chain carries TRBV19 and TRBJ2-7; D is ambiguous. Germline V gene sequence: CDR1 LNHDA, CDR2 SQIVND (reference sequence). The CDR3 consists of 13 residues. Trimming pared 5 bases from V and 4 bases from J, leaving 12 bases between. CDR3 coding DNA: TGTGCCAGTAGTCCGGACCCTGCGTACGAGCAGTACTTC. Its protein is CASSPDPAYEQYF.

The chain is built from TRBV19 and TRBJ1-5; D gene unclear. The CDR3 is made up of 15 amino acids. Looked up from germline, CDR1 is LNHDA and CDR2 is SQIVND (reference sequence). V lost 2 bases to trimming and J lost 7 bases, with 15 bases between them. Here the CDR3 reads CASSIYGPAEQPQHF. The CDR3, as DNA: TGTGCCAGTAGTATATATGGCCCCGCGGAGCAGCCCCAGCATTTT. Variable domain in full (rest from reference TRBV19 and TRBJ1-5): DGGITQSPKYLFRKEGQNVTLSCEQNLNHDAMYWYRQDPGQGLRLIYYSQIVNDFQKGDIAEGYSVSREKKESFPLTVTSAQKNPTAFYLCASSIYGPAEQPQHFGDGTRLSIL.

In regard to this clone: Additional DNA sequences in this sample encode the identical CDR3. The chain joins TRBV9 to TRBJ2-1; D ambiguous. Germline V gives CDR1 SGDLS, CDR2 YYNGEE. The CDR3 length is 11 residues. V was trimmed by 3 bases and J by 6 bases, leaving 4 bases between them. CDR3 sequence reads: CASSAGNEQFF. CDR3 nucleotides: TGTGCCAGCAGCGCTGGCAATGAGCAGTTCTTC.

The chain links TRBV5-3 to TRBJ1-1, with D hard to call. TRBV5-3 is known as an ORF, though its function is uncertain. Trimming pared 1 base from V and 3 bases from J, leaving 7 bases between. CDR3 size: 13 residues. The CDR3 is CARSLKRDTEAFF. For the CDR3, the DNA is TGTGCCAGAAGCTTGAAGAGGGACACTGAAGCTTTCTTT.

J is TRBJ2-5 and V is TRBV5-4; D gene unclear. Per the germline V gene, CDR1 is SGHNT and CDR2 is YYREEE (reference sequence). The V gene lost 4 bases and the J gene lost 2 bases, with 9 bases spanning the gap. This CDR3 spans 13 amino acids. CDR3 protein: CASSPVGQETQYF. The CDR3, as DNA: TGTGCCAGCAGCCCTGTGGGTCAAGAGACCCAGTACTTC. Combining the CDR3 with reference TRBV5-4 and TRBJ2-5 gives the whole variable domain ETGVTQSPTHLIKTRGQQVTLRCSSQSGHNTVSWYQQALGQGPQFIFQYYREEENGRGNFPPRFSGLQFPNYSSELNVNALELDDSALYLCASSPVGQETQYFGPGTRLLVL.

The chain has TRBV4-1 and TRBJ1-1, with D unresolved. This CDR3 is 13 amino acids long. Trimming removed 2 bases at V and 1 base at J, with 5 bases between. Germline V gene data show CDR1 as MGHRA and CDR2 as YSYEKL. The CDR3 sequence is CASSQTSNTEAFF. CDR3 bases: TGCGCCAGCAGCCAAACATCGAACACTGAAGCTTTCTTT.

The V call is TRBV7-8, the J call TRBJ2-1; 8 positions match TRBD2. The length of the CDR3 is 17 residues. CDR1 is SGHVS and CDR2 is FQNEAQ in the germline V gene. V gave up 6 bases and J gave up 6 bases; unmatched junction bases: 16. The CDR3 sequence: CASSPNLAGSRGNEQFF. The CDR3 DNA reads TGTGCCAGCAGTCCAAACCTAGCGGGTTCGCGGGGCAATGAGCAGTTCTTC.

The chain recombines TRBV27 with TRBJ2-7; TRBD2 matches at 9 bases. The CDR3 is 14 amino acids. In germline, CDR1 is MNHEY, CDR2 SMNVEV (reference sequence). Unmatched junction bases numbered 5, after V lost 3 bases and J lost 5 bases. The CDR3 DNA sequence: TGTGCCAGCAGTTTTGCTAGCGGGATAAACGAGCAGTACTTC. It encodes CASSFASGINEQYF.

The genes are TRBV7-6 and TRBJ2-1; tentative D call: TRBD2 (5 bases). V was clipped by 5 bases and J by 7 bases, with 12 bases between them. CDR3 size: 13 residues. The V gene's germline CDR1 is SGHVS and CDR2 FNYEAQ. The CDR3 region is CASSLFGVNEQFF. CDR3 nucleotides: TGTGCCAGCAGCCTCTTCGGGGTGAATGAGCAGTTCTTC.

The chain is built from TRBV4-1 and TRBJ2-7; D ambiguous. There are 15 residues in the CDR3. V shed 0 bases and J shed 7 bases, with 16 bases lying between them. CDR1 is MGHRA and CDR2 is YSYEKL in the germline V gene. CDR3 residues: CASSQDSRWLGEQYF. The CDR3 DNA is TGCGCCAGCAGCCAAGACTCCCGGTGGTTAGGTGAGCAGTACTTC.

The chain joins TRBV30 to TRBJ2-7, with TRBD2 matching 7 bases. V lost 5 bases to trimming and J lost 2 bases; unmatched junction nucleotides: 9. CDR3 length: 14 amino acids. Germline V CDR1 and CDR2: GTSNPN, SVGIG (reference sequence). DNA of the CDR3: TGTGCCTGGGATGATACCGGGACTACCTACGAGCAGTACTTC. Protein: CAWDDTGTTYEQYF. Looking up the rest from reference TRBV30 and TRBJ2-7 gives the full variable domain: SQTIHQWPATLVQPVGSPLSLECTVEGTSNPNLYWYRQAAGRGLQLLFYSVGIGQISSEVPQNLSASRPQDRQFILSSKKLLLSDSGFYLCAWDDTGTTYEQYFGPGTRLTVT.

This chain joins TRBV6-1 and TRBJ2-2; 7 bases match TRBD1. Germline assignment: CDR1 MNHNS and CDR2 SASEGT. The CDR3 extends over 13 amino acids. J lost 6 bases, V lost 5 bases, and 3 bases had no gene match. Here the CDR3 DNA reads TGTGCCAGCAGTCTTACAGGGGCCGGGGAGCTGTTTTTT. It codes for CASSLTGAGELFF.

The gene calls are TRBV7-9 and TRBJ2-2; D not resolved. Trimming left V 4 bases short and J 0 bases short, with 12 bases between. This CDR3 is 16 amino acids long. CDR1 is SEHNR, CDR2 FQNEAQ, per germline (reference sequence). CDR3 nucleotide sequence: TGTGCCAGCAGCTACTATGGGCTTTCGAACACCGGGGAGCTGTTTTTT. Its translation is CASSYYGLSNTGELFF.

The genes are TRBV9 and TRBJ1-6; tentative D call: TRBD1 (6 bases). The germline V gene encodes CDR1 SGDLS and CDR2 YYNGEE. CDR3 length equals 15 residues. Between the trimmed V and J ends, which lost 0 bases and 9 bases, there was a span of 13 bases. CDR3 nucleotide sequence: TGTGCCAGCAGCGTAGAGGCAGGGGAACGTTCACCCCTCCACTTT. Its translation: CASSVEAGERSPLHF.

In nucleotides, the CDR3 is TGTGCCTGGAGTGTAAACCGCCTACCATCCTACGAGCAGTACTTC. Protein: CAWSVNRLPSYEQYF. The chain has TRBV30 and TRBJ2-7; D ambiguous. The CDR3 sequence is 15 residues long. Germline V gives CDR1 GTSNPN, CDR2 SVGIG (reference sequence). V was trimmed by 0 bases and J by 1 base, leaving 13 bases between them.

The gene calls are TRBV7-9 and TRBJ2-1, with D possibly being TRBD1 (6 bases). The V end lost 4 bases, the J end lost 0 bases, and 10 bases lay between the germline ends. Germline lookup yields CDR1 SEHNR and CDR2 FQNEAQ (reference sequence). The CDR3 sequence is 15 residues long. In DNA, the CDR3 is TGTGCCAGCAGCTCGAGGACAGTCTCCTACAATGAGCAGTTCTTC. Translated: CASSSRTVSYNEQFF.

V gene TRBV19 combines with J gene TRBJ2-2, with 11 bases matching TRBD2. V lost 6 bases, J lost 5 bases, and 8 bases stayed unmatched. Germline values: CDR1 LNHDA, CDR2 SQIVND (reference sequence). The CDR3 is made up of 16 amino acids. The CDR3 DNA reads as TGTGCCAGTAGGGCCCTAGCGGGAGGAGGAACCGGGGAGCTGTTTTTT. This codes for CASRALAGGGTGELFF.

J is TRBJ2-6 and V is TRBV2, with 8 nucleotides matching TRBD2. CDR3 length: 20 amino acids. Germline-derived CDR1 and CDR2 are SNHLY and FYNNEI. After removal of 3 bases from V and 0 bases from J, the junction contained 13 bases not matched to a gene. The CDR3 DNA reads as TGTGCCAGCAGTGATGATCGGACTAGCTCACATCTCTCTGGGGCCAACGTCCTGACTTTC. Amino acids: CASSDDRTSSHLSGANVLTF.